Presented here are 10 T cell receptor beta chains from one specimen sequenced in a study of blood T cell repertoires in COVID-19. The repertoire was sequenced with immunoSEQ multiplex PCR; TCRdb's copy has only in-frame clones and lacks some. The sample holds about 150,000 clones; about 80% are singletons and the top ten take 25% to 35%. Material for sequencing was peripheral blood. Every receptor here comes from a woman aged 60-75 years with acute or convalescent COVID-19.

The chain combines TRBV6-5 with TRBJ1-6, with 7 bases identical to TRBD1. Germline-derived CDR1 and CDR2 are MNHEY and SVGAGI. V gave up 5 bases and J gave up 9 bases; unmatched junction bases: 7. The CDR3 is 14 amino acids. The CDR3 DNA follows: TGTGCCAGCAGTCTGGACAGGAATGGTTCACCCCTCCACTTT. Protein sequence: CASSLDRNGSPLHF.

CDR3 region: CSAKARTSGSNEQFF. The CDR3 coding sequence is TGCAGCGCCAAGGCCCGGACTAGCGGGAGTAATGAGCAGTTCTTC. The gene calls are TRBV29-1 and TRBJ2-1, with 13 bases lining up with TRBD2. V shed 7 bases, J shed 7 bases, and the junction held 10 bases outside the gene matches. CDR1 is SQVTM, CDR2 ANQGSEA, per germline. The CDR3 covers 15 residues.

The chain couples TRBV2 to TRBJ2-3; D possibly corresponds to TRBD1 (6 bases). The CDR3 extends over 14 amino acids. Trimming took 5 bases from V and 3 from J, leaving 12 bases between them. CDR1 SNHLY and CDR2 FYNNEI come from the germline V gene. The CDR3 loop reads CASSYDTGTDTQYF. The CDR3 DNA is TGTGCCAGCAGTTACGATACAGGGACAGATACGCAGTATTTT.

This clone was picked up one time. V and J are TRBV28 and TRBJ1-5, with a weak D call TRBD1 (6 bases). The ends were cut back, 7 bases at V and 1 base at J, with 14 bases in the middle. The CDR3 runs to 15 residues. The germline V gene encodes CDR1 MDHEN and CDR2 SYDVKM. The CDR3 region is CASKGTGISNQPQHF. The CDR3 DNA is TGTGCCAGCAAAGGAACAGGGATAAGCAATCAGCCCCAGCATTTT.

The chain employs TRBV19 and TRBJ1-1; 11 bases match TRBD1. The ends lost 6 bases at V and 5 bases at J; junction bases unmatched: 2. Germline V lookup: CDR1 LNHDA, CDR2 SQIVND (reference sequence). This CDR3 is 13 amino acids long. CDR3 in amino acids: CASRDRGRTEAFF. The CDR3 DNA reads TGTGCCAGTAGGGACAGGGGGCGAACTGAAGCTTTCTTT. The full variable domain, rest sourced from reference TRBV19 and TRBJ1-1, is DGGITQSPKYLFRKEGQNVTLSCEQNLNHDAMYWYRQDPGQGLRLIYYSQIVNDFQKGDIAEGYSVSREKKESFPLTVTSAQKNPTAFYLCASRDRGRTEAFFGQGTRLTVV.

This clone was seen only once. CDR3 DNA: TGCAGCGTTGAGAGGGCTAGACAGGGGGCCACCTATGGCTACACCTTC. Its protein product is CSVERARQGATYGYTF. This chain links TRBV29-1 with TRBJ1-2; 10 bases map to TRBD1. This CDR3 has 16 amino acids. J was trimmed by 4 bases and V by 3 bases; bases with no gene match: 11. Germline CDR1 and CDR2: SQVTM and ANQGSEA.

The chain has TRBV29-1 and TRBJ2-3; TRBD1 agrees at 8 bases. The germline gives CDR1 SQVTM, CDR2 ANQGSEA. The CDR3 totals 13 residues. J was trimmed by 5 bases and V by 8 bases; bases with no gene match: 9. The CDR3 spells CSSRQGAGDTQYF. Here the CDR3 DNA reads TGCAGCTCTCGGCAGGGGGCGGGAGATACGCAGTATTTT.

The chain is built from TRBV2 and TRBJ1-2; no definite D call. Trimming pared 4 bases from V and 4 bases from J, leaving 19 bases between. CDR3 length equals 16 residues. Looked up from germline, CDR1 is SNHLY and CDR2 is FYNNEI. CDR3 DNA sequence: TGTGCCAGCAGTGCTCGAACTGGCGGACTACTCTATGGCTACACCTTC. It is translated as CASSARTGGLLYGYTF.

The rearrangement joins TRBV20-1 to TRBJ1-1; D may be TRBD1 (6 bases). The CDR3 has 10 residues. Germline CDR1 and CDR2: DFQATT and SNEGSKA (reference sequence). Trimming took off 7 bases at V and 8 bases at J, with 11 bases between the two ends. The CDR3 sequence: CSVADREAFF. For the CDR3, the DNA is TGCAGTGTTGCCGACAGGGAAGCTTTCTTT.

V gene TRBV7-3 combines with J gene TRBJ2-4; D possibly corresponds to TRBD2 (5 bases). This CDR3 region has 13 residues. Germline V gene lookup returns CDR1 SGHTA and CDR2 FQGTGA. Trimming cost V 5 bases and J 6 bases, with 11 bases left between them. The CDR3 bases are TGTGCCAGCAGCCCGCCGGGGATAAACATTCAGTACTTC. Its protein product is CASSPPGINIQYF. Filled out from reference TRBV7-3 and TRBJ2-4, the complete variable domain reads GAGVSQTPSNKVTEKGKYVELRCDPISGHTALYWYRQSLGQGPEFLIYFQGTGAADDSGLPNDRFFAVRPEGSVSTLKIQRTERGDSAVYLCASSPPGINIQYFGAGTRLSVL.